A single sample is the source of the 27 T cell receptor beta chains below, sequenced in a study of shared clonotypes between healthy human individuals. Sequenced by immunoSEQ multiplex PCR; TCRdb stores in-frame clones only, minus some. The sample carries 900,000 to 1,200,000 clones, approximately 80% recorded once. Input material: memory CD4+ T cells from PBMCs. Subset noted: CD45RA-negative fraction. The source of these receptors is a man between 18 and 35 years old in good health. Some clones in this sample may be carry-over from other donors' samples.

The rearrangement joins TRBV28 to TRBJ2-3; TRBD2 aligns across 9 bases. The CDR3 covers 18 residues. V trimming: 2 bases; J trimming: 2 bases; junction bases outside the gene matches: 11. Germline values: CDR1 MDHEN, CDR2 SYDVKM. The CDR3 protein is CASSLGSIAGANTDTQYF. CDR3 nucleotides: TGTGCCAGCAGTTTAGGTTCCATAGCGGGAGCCAACACAGATACGCAGTATTTT. Drawing the rest from reference TRBV28 and TRBJ2-3, the complete variable domain is DVKVTQSSRYLVKRTGEKVFLECVQDMDHENMFWYRQDPGLGLRLIYFSYDVKMKEKGDIPEGYSVSREKKERFSLILESASTNQTSMYLCASSLGSIAGANTDTQYFGPGTRLTVL.

The chain has TRBV4-1 and TRBJ1-6; the D is unclear. Trimming took 1 base from V and 7 from J, leaving 17 bases between them. CDR1 is MGHRA, CDR2 YSYEKL, per germline. This CDR3 has 17 amino acids. For the CDR3, the DNA is TGCGCCAGCAGCCAAGTGGATATGGGGTTCCTCAATTCACCCCTCCACTTT. It translates to CASSQVDMGFLNSPLHF.

The chain is built from TRBV5-4 and TRBJ2-1; D gene unclear. There are 14 residues in the CDR3. V was shortened by 4 bases and J by 9 bases, with 17 bases between the two germline ends. Germline V gene sequence: CDR1 SGHNT, CDR2 YYREEE (reference sequence). CDR3 nucleotide sequence: TGTGCCAGCAGCAACACTATGTCTCGTGGTGAGCAGTTCTTC. Amino acid sequence: CASSNTMSRGEQFF.

This clone came up a few times. The chain uses TRBV11-2 and TRBJ2-7; D is possibly TRBD2 (6 bases). This CDR3 is 15 amino acids long. V was shortened by 3 bases and J by 4 bases, with 16 bases between the two germline ends. Germline V gene data show CDR1 as SGHAT and CDR2 as FQNNGV. CDR3: CASSFLSGSLYEQYF. The CDR3 DNA reads TGTGCCAGCAGCTTTCTATCCGGGAGTCTGTACGAGCAGTACTTC.

This clone was seen once. This chain uses TRBV5-8 with TRBJ2-7; 7 nucleotides line up with TRBD2. V was clipped by 5 bases and J by 12 bases; unmatched bases: 11. The germline CDR1 and CDR2 sequences are SGHTS and YDEGEE. The CDR3 is 12 amino acids. The CDR3 protein is CASRPRGGMSYF. For the CDR3, the DNA is TGTGCCAGCAGGCCAAGGGGAGGGATGTCGTACTTC.

The sample holds a few counts of this clone. The V and J genes are TRBV10-3 and TRBJ1-5, with 7 bases matching TRBD1. The CDR3 extends over 13 amino acids. Germline CDR1 ENHRY, CDR2 SYGVKD. With V trimmed by 6 bases and J by 2 bases, 1 base remained unmatched. The CDR3 loop is CAIRGQGNQPQHF. CDR3 nucleotide sequence: TGTGCCATCAGAGGACAGGGCAATCAGCCCCAGCATTTT.

CDR3: CASSPPGGGRETQYF. CDR3 DNA: TGTGCCAGCAGCCCCCCCGGGGGGGGGCGGGAGACCCAGTACTTC. The chain has TRBV28 and TRBJ2-5, with TRBD2 identical over 8 bases. Germline values: CDR1 MDHEN, CDR2 SYDVKM. Trimming took 6 bases from V and 5 from J; bases not matched to a gene: 11. The CDR3 contains 15 residues.

The gene calls are TRBV27 and TRBJ2-7, with 7 bases that match TRBD1. CDR3 length equals 15 residues. The J segment lost 0 bases and the V segment lost 6 bases, leaving 8 bases of the junction unmatched. CDR1 and CDR2 from the germline V gene are MNHEY and SMNVEV (reference sequence). In DNA, the CDR3 is TGTGCCAGCAGGCCAGGACAGGTCCCCTCCTACGAGCAGTACTTC. Its protein product is CASRPGQVPSYEQYF.

This CDR3 reads CASSPAGADYEQYF. CDR3 sequence (DNA): TGTGCCAGCTCACCGGCGGGGGCGGATTACGAGCAGTACTTC. This chain links TRBV18 with TRBJ2-7; possibly TRBD2 for D (7 bases). CDR3 length: 14 residues. The V end was cut by 3 bases, the J end by 4 bases, with 13 bases between. Looked up from germline, CDR1 is KGHSH and CDR2 is LQKENI.

The chain links TRBV5-1 to TRBJ2-4; 10 bases map to TRBD2. This CDR3 has 17 residues. The germline V gene has CDR1 SGHRS and CDR2 YFSETQ. Trimming at V came to 0 bases and at J to 9 bases, leaving 12 bases not matched to a gene. CDR3: CASSLGTSGLGSSIQYF. Here the CDR3 DNA reads TGCGCCAGCAGCTTGGGGACTAGCGGTCTTGGGAGTAGCATTCAGTACTTC.

This clone was seen ten or more times. Compared with germline, one end of the junction differs, possibly owing to a read error. V is TRBV29-1 and J is TRBJ1-1, with D hard to call. The CDR3 is made up of 11 amino acids. Germline V gene lookup returns CDR1 SQVTM and CDR2 ANQGSEA. CDR3 nucleotide sequence: TGCAGAGTTGGCGGTTACACTGAAGCTTTCTTT. It is translated as CRVGGYTEAFF.

V gene TRBV6-5 combines with J gene TRBJ1-4; D not certain. V shed 4 bases and J shed 0 bases, with 12 bases lying between them. CDR1 and CDR2 from the germline V gene are MNHEY and SVGAGI. The CDR3 covers 16 residues. The CDR3 DNA follows: TGTGCCAGCAGTTCCCGTTTTGTTGCAACTAATGAAAAACTGTTTTTT. It encodes CASSSRFVATNEKLFF.

The chain has TRBV25-1 and TRBJ2-2; D possibly corresponds to TRBD2 (6 bases). The V end was cut by 4 bases, the J end by 4 bases, with 19 bases between. This CDR3 spans 17 amino acids. Looked up from germline, CDR1 is MGHDK and CDR2 is SYGVNS. The CDR3 DNA reads TGTGCCAGCAGTGCCCCCTGGGGGGAAAAGGGCACCGGGGAGCTGTTTTTT. It is translated as CASSAPWGEKGTGELFF.

Notes on this clone: Given a far larger clone just one base away, this is likely a sequencing read error. The CDR3 here is CAWMGQGDTEAFF. In DNA, the CDR3 is TGTGCCTGGATGGGACAGGGCGACACTGAAGCTTTCTTT. This chain connects TRBV30 to TRBJ1-1; 9 nucleotides line up with TRBD1. Per the germline V gene, CDR1 is GTSNPN and CDR2 is SVGIG (reference sequence). V lost 4 bases, J lost 3 bases, and 3 bases stayed unmatched. CDR3 length: 13 residues.

This rearrangement joins TRBV27 to TRBJ2-7; D is perhaps TRBD2 (7 bases). CDR3 length equals 17 residues. The V end was cut by 5 bases, the J end by 6 bases, with 26 bases between. Germline V gene sequence: CDR1 MNHEY, CDR2 SMNVEV (reference sequence). CDR3 in amino acids: CASSPIGGPRDRGEQYF. CDR3 coding DNA: TGTGCCAGCAGTCCAATCGGGGGGCCGCGGGACCGAGGCGAGCAGTACTTC.

This clone was observed at least ten times. The chain is built from TRBV7-9 and TRBJ2-2, with a tentative D call TRBD2 (6 bases). Germline V CDR1 and CDR2: SEHNR, FQNEAQ (reference sequence). The CDR3 has 16 residues. V was clipped by 5 bases and J by 1 base, with 14 bases between them. CDR3 amino acids: CASSLWLGGNTGELFF. The CDR3, as DNA: TGTGCCAGCAGCCTTTGGTTGGGGGGGAACACCGGGGAGCTGTTTTTT.

The chain joins TRBV9 to TRBJ2-1; either TRBD1 or TRBD2 may fit D (6 bases each). Germline V gene sequence: CDR1 SGDLS, CDR2 YYNGEE. The CDR3 is made up of 15 amino acids. V lost 0 bases and J 3 bases, leaving 10 bases between the germline ends. In nucleotides, the CDR3 is TGTGCCAGCAGCGTAGTGGGGGGCGACTACAATGAGCAGTTCTTC. Its protein product is CASSVVGGDYNEQFF.

This clone was recorded once. The chain is built from TRBV19 and TRBJ1-1; no clear D gene. The CDR3 contains 13 residues. The V end lost 5 bases, the J end lost 1 base, and 8 bases lay between the germline ends. Germline loops: CDR1 LNHDA, CDR2 SQIVND (reference sequence). The CDR3 sequence: CASSARENTEAFF. Written as DNA, the CDR3 is TGTGCCAGTAGTGCTAGAGAGAACACTGAAGCTTTCTTT.

The rearrangement joins TRBV9 to TRBJ2-1; 9 nucleotides agree with TRBD1. Looked up from germline, CDR1 is SGDLS and CDR2 is YYNGEE. The V gene end was trimmed by 2 bases and the J gene end by 8 bases; junction bases not matched to a gene: 5. The CDR3 sequence is 14 residues long. The DNA of the CDR3 is TGTGCCAGCAGCGTGGGACAGGGTAACTATGAGCAGTTCTTC. This codes for CASSVGQGNYEQFF.

The V and J genes are TRBV27 and TRBJ2-4, with a tentative D call TRBD2 (6 bases). CDR1 and CDR2 (germline): MNHEY, SMNVEV (reference sequence). Between the trimmed V and J ends, which lost 4 bases and 6 bases, there was a span of 13 bases. This CDR3 spans 14 amino acids. DNA for the CDR3: TGTGCCAGCAGTTCACTAGCTCACGCAAACATTCAGTACTTC. Protein product: CASSSLAHANIQYF.

This chain joins TRBV30 and TRBJ2-1; unclear D gene. V shed 2 bases and J shed 6 bases, with 11 bases lying between them. The CDR3 consists of 13 residues. The germline gives CDR1 GTSNPN, CDR2 SVGIG (reference sequence). As DNA, the CDR3 is TGTGCCTGGAGTAACTACATCGGCAATGAGCAGTTCTTC. Amino acids: CAWSNYIGNEQFF.

This clone was seen repeatedly, ten times or more. The chain couples TRBV27 to TRBJ2-7; either TRBD1 or TRBD2 may supply D (6 bases each). Trimming took off 8 bases at V and 8 bases at J, with 25 bases between the two ends. This CDR3 region has 15 residues. The germline V gene encodes CDR1 MNHEY and CDR2 SMNVEV (reference sequence). CDR3 in amino acids: CASGRPGARGSQQYF. The CDR3 DNA follows: TGTGCCAGCGGTCGGCCGGGGGCCCGCGGCAGCCAGCAGTACTTC.

The chain links TRBV7-9 to TRBJ2-1; weak D call: TRBD2 (6 bases). V dropped 2 bases and J dropped 4 bases, with 12 bases sitting between them. Per the germline V gene, CDR1 is SEHNR and CDR2 is FQNEAQ (reference sequence). The CDR3 loop spans 15 amino acids. This CDR3 is CASSLSGTPYNEQFF. The CDR3 DNA reads as TGTGCCAGCAGCTTAAGTGGGACTCCTTACAATGAGCAGTTCTTC.

The chain is built from TRBV7-9 and TRBJ1-1, with D tentatively TRBD1 (5 bases). Germline loops: CDR1 SEHNR, CDR2 FQNEAQ (reference sequence). CDR3 size: 17 residues. V was trimmed by 5 bases and J by 1 base, leaving 20 bases between them. DNA of the CDR3: TGTGCCAGCAGCCTTGGGACCGCCGCGATAGAGAACACTGAAGCTTTCTTT. Encoded protein: CASSLGTAAIENTEAFF.

Regarding this clone: A junction end diverges from the germline sequence, so it may reflect a read error. CDR3 sequence (DNA): TGTGCCACCACCACAGGCGGGGAGCAGCTCTTC. This encodes CATTTGGEQLF. The chain is built from TRBV27 and TRBJ2-1; possible D gene TRBD2, 6 bases. Looked up from germline, CDR1 is MNHEY and CDR2 is SMNVEV (reference sequence). This CDR3 comprises 11 residues.

A single count supports this clone. This chain joins TRBV9 and TRBJ2-1; no reliable D call. The CDR3 consists of 13 residues. Germline-derived CDR1 and CDR2 are SGDLS and YYNGEE. The V end lost 0 bases, the J end lost 9 bases, and 10 bases lay between the germline ends. The CDR3 nucleotides are TGTGCCAGCAGCGTAGGCGGTGACGGTGAGCAGTTCTTC. Amino acids: CASSVGGDGEQFF.

This chain uses TRBV10-3 with TRBJ2-1, with 7 nucleotides matching TRBD2. V trimming: 0 bases; J trimming: 7 bases; junction bases outside the gene matches: 3. CDR3 size: 14 residues. CDR1 is ENHRY, CDR2 SYGVKD, per germline. The CDR3 spells CAISESTGGNEQFF. For the CDR3, the DNA is TGTGCCATCAGTGAGTCTACGGGGGGAAATGAGCAGTTCTTC.